The 18 T cell receptor beta chains below come from one sample, sequenced in a study of cytomegalovirus exposure and HLA in healthy donors. Primers for the PCR totalled 60 Vbeta and 13 Jbeta. Profiled with immunoSEQ multiplex PCR; TCRdb holds only in-frame clones, not every one. The sample has 190,000 or so clones, roughly four fifths seen once. Sequencing was performed on PBMCs. These receptor sequences come from a man between 45 and 60 years old in good health and CMV-seronegative.

The chain recombines TRBV11-3 with TRBJ1-1, with TRBD1 matching 7 bases. The CDR3 sequence is 15 residues long. Per the germline V gene, CDR1 is SGHNT and CDR2 is YENEEA. J gave up 3 bases and V 6 bases, and 10 bases lay outside the gene matches. CDR3 residues: CASSFSTGRDTEAFF. CDR3 DNA: TGTGCCAGCAGTTTTTCGACAGGGCGGGACACTGAAGCTTTCTTT.

This clone appeared a few times. The genes are TRBV10-3 and TRBJ2-7; 8 bases map to TRBD2. J gave up 2 bases and V 3 bases, and 3 bases lay outside the gene matches. Germline V gives CDR1 ENHRY, CDR2 SYGVKD. The CDR3 loop spans 14 amino acids. CDR3 nucleotides: TGTGCCATCAGTGACGGACTAGCCCCCTACGAGCAGTACTTC. This codes for CAISDGLAPYEQYF.

This clone has just a few counts. The J gene is TRBJ2-1, the V gene TRBV4-3, with 8 bases lining up with TRBD2. The CDR3 has 17 amino acids. With 1 base clipped from V and 4 bases from J, the junction kept 9 bases outside the gene matches. CDR1 LGHNA and CDR2 YSLEER come from the germline V gene. The CDR3 loop is CASSQAYNLAGYNEQFF. For the CDR3, the DNA is TGCGCCAGCAGCCAAGCTTACAACCTAGCGGGTTACAATGAGCAGTTCTTC.

This rearrangement joins TRBV7-9 to TRBJ2-4, with TRBD1 identical over 8 bases. CDR1 is SEHNR, CDR2 FQNEAQ, per germline (reference sequence). V shed 5 bases, J shed 3 bases, and the junction held 3 bases outside the gene matches. The CDR3 consists of 14 residues. CDR3 DNA: TGTGCCAGCAGCCCTACAGGGGGCAAAAACATTCAGTACTTC. Its translation is CASSPTGGKNIQYF.

The V and J genes are TRBV7-9 and TRBJ1-6; D remains ambiguous. Trimming shortened V by 3 bases and J by 7 bases, and 10 bases separated the two germline ends. The CDR3 runs to 14 residues. Germline V gene lookup returns CDR1 SEHNR and CDR2 FQNEAQ (reference sequence). The CDR3 reads CASSFETGNSPLHF. CDR3 DNA sequence: TGTGCCAGCAGCTTCGAGACGGGGAATTCACCCCTCCACTTT.

The chain has TRBV30 and TRBJ2-7, with D uncertain. CDR1 and CDR2 (germline): GTSNPN, SVGIG (reference sequence). This CDR3 is built from 12 residues. Trimming pared 0 bases from V and 6 bases from J, leaving 9 bases between. The CDR3, as DNA: TGTGCCTGGAGTGTACCCAGTCTCGAGCAGTACTTC. The encoded protein is CAWSVPSLEQYF.

V is TRBV5-1 and J is TRBJ2-7, with D tentatively TRBD1 (6 bases). The CDR3 sequence is 14 residues long. The ends were cut back, 0 bases at V and 5 bases at J, with 12 bases in the middle. Germline loops: CDR1 SGHRS, CDR2 YFSETQ. The chain's CDR3 is CASSLDRETHEQYF. In DNA form, the CDR3 reads TGCGCCAGCAGCTTGGACAGGGAAACCCACGAGCAGTACTTC.

The chain combines TRBV7-9 with TRBJ2-7; D possibly corresponds to TRBD1 (6 bases). Germline assignment: CDR1 SEHNR and CDR2 FQNEAQ (reference sequence). The CDR3 sequence is 15 residues long. The V end lost 4 bases, the J end lost 2 bases, and 15 bases lay between the germline ends. DNA for the CDR3: TGTGCCAGCAGCTCAGGGGTGGCCCTTACCTACGAGCAGTACTTC. It codes for CASSSGVALTYEQYF.

The chain joins TRBV27 to TRBJ1-5; 10 positions match TRBD1. Germline lookup yields CDR1 MNHEY and CDR2 SMNVEV (reference sequence). The CDR3 is 15 amino acids. V was pared by 6 bases and J by 4 bases, with 6 bases of the junction left unmatched. CDR3 in DNA: TGTGCCAGCAGGCCTGACAGGGGGCTTAATCAGCCCCAGCATTTT. Its protein product is CASRPDRGLNQPQHF.

This clone was found once. V usage is TRBV19 and J usage is TRBJ1-2; 11 nucleotides agree with TRBD1. The germline CDR1 and CDR2 sequences are LNHDA and SQIVND (reference sequence). With 10 bases clipped from V and 4 bases from J, the junction kept 11 bases outside the gene matches. The CDR3 has 15 amino acids. CDR3 loop: CATWGQGVLGYGYTF. CDR3 coding DNA: TGTGCCACCTGGGGACAGGGGGTTCTCGGCTATGGCTACACCTTC.

The chain is built from TRBV7-2 and TRBJ1-5; D not resolved. The germline CDR1 and CDR2 sequences are SGHTA and FQGNSA. Trimming took off 5 bases at V and 7 bases at J, with 18 bases between the two ends. This CDR3 has 15 amino acids. Here the CDR3 DNA reads TGTGCCAGCAGCCCAGACATGAGTGTAAGGCAGCCCCAGCATTTT. As protein: CASSPDMSVRQPQHF. The complete variable domain, with remaining parts taken from reference TRBV7-2 and TRBJ1-5, reads GAGVSQSPSNKVTEKGKDVELRCDPISGHTALYWYRQSLGQGLEFLIYFQGNSAPDKSGLPSDRFSAERTGGSVSTLTIQRTQQEDSAVYLCASSPDMSVRQPQHFGDGTRLSIL.

The chain combines TRBV6-1 with TRBJ2-5, with D hard to call. The CDR3 has 13 residues. The germline V and J ends were trimmed by 4 bases and 5 bases, with 11 bases remaining between them. Germline CDR1 is MNHNS and CDR2 is SASEGT. This CDR3 reads CASSGNRRETQYF. The CDR3 DNA sequence: TGTGCCAGCAGTGGAAACCGGCGGGAGACCCAGTACTTC.

V and J are TRBV7-2 and TRBJ1-3, with no clear D. The CDR3 is 17 residues long. V was clipped by 1 base and J by 4 bases, with 17 bases between them. CDR1 and CDR2 from the germline V gene are SGHTA and FQGNSA. The chain's CDR3 is CASSLVRGIGSGNTIYF. For the CDR3, the DNA is TGTGCCAGCAGCTTAGTACGGGGAATTGGATCGGGAAACACCATATATTTT.

This chain joins TRBV6-6 and TRBJ2-1; perhaps TRBD2 as D (6 bases). CDR1 and CDR2 from the germline V gene are MNHNY and SVGAGI (reference sequence). The V and J ends lost 2 bases and 6 bases respectively, with 11 bases between them. The CDR3 extends over 14 amino acids. Here the CDR3 DNA reads TGTGCCAGCAGTTACAAGCGGGTCACCAATGAGCAGTTCTTC. It is translated as CASSYKRVTNEQFF.

The rearrangement uses TRBV2 and TRBJ2-5; 9 positions agree with TRBD1. With 6 bases clipped from V and 1 base from J, the junction kept 9 bases outside the gene matches. The CDR3 is 16 amino acids. Germline V gives CDR1 SNHLY, CDR2 FYNNEI. The CDR3 here is CASSPRTGDRQETQYF. The CDR3 DNA sequence: TGTGCCAGCAGCCCTCGGACAGGGGACCGCCAAGAGACCCAGTACTTC.

This chain links TRBV5-1 with TRBJ2-5; 7 bases map to TRBD1. The end of the DNA is better explained by TRBJ2-7, so the J call may be wrong. Per the germline V gene, CDR1 is SGHRS and CDR2 is YFSETQ. The CDR3 consists of 15 residues. The CDR3 DNA reads TGCGCCAGCAGCCACTCGGGACAGTCTTCCTACGAGCAGTACTTC. This gives the protein CASSHSGQSSYEQYF.

The chain is built from TRBV5-1 and TRBJ1-5; 10 bases match TRBD1. V shed 0 bases, J shed 5 bases, and the junction held 2 bases outside the gene matches. The CDR3 sequence is 15 residues long. Germline CDR1 and CDR2: SGHRS and YFSETQ. The CDR3: CASSLAGTGDQPQHF. DNA for the CDR3: TGCGCCAGCAGCTTGGCGGGGACAGGGGATCAGCCCCAGCATTTT.

The chain links TRBV9 to TRBJ2-3; D is perhaps TRBD2 (6 bases). The CDR3 is made up of 16 amino acids. V lost 4 bases and J lost 5, with 20 bases in between. From germline, CDR1 is SGDLS and CDR2 YYNGEE. CDR3 amino acids: CASSSRTLASGDTQYF. Written as DNA, the CDR3 is TGTGCCAGCAGCTCCAGGACACTAGCTAGTGGAGATACGCAGTATTTT.